The clone carrying this TCR beta chain has only one observation. Its matching antigen is unknown. There are 17 residues in the CDR3. Germline CDR1 and CDR2: LGHDT and YNNKEL (reference sequence). V shed 1 base and J 2 bases; nucleotides not matched to a gene: 8. This entry is derived from a study of CD4 T cells in relation to SARS-CoV-2 and coronaviruses. Findings and limits, study-wide: No crossreactivity against non-spike viral proteins was tested here.

Unexposed donor CD4+ T cells date from 2011-2018, before the COVID-19 pandemic. After nine to ten days of culture, CD4+ T cells were isolated. As cell numbers allowed, unexposed-donor CD4+ T cells faced SARS-CoV-2 S/N and four cold-coronavirus spikes. Generated by immunoSEQ multiplex PCR, the TCRdb table keeps only in-frame clones and is missing some. The sample yields roughly 18,000 clones, about 74% seen once. The TCR sequence derives from a human donor in good health. What was sequenced was CD4+ T cells from PBMCs, cultured in vitro. J is TRBJ2-1 and V is TRBV3-1 (or the pseudogene TRBV3-2); TRBD2 matches 7 bases. CDR3 bases: TGTGCCAGCAGCCAAGGGAGCCCGGGACTAACCTACAATGAGCAGTTCTTC. The encoded protein is CASSQGSPGLTYNEQFF.